Shown below are 2 T cell receptor beta chains from a single sample sequenced in a study of T cells after yellow fever vaccination. TCRdb passed the 5' RACE reads through MiXCR, listing each CDR3 protein once. The sample gives more than 95,000 distinct CDR3 sequences, around 7.2% of which show up once; approximately 2.7% is in the top ten. The sample in question was CD4+ T cells sorted from PBMCs, obtained roughly seven weeks after the first yellow fever vaccination. These TCRs come from a man aged 18-30 years who received the YFV17D yellow fever vaccine.

This clonotype was counted between two and nine times. This sequence joins TRBV7-3 and TRBJ2-1; the D gene could be TRBD1 or TRBD2 (6 bases each). V was pared by 6 bases and J by 0 bases, with 24 bases between. Germline loops: CDR1 SGHTA, CDR2 FQGTGA. There are 19 residues in the CDR3. The CDR3 loop is CASRGGGRGAKSSYNEQFF. The CDR3 DNA is TGTGCCAGCAGGGGTGGGGGTAGGGGGGCTAAAAGCTCCTACAATGAGCAGTTCTTC.

This clonotype was recorded a few times. V usage is TRBV5-4 and J usage is TRBJ1-6, with TRBD1 as a possible D gene (5 bases). CDR3 length: 14 amino acids. V was cut by 4 bases and J by 7 bases, with 12 bases left in between. The germline V gene encodes CDR1 SGHNT and CDR2 YYREEE (reference sequence). CDR3 nucleotide sequence: TGTGCCAGCAGCCGGCGGGGCGAGAATTCACCCCTCCACTTT. Its translation is CASSRRGENSPLHF.